The present TCR beta chain was sequenced within a study of radiotherapy plus CTLA-4 blockade in lung cancer. The CDR3 contains 15 residues. Unmatched junction bases numbered 9, after V lost 7 bases and J lost 5 bases. Germline V gene lookup returns CDR1 MDHEN and CDR2 SYDVKM. This clone was seen a handful of times. The method was immunoSEQ multiplex PCR; TCRdb's version includes in-frame clones alone and lacks a portion of them. The repertoire includes tens of thousands of clones, just over 75% of them detected once, and 3.5% to 4.5% sits in the top ten. The chain joins TRBV28 to TRBJ2-2, with TRBD1 matching 8 bases. The receptor was isolated from a human donor with non-small cell lung cancer who had a partial response to radiotherapy plus ipilimumab. The sample here was peripheral blood, taken from a patient treated with radiotherapy plus ipilimumab. The CDR3 is CASTITGGGTGELFF. As DNA, the CDR3 is TGTGCCAGCACCATAACAGGGGGTGGTACCGGGGAGCTGTTTTTT.